The 19 T cell receptor beta chains reported below all come from one sample, sequenced in a study of shared T cell receptors in the human thymus. Only in-frame clones appear in the TCRdb table, and some are missing; sequencing was by immunoSEQ multiplex PCR. There are 500,000 to 750,000 clones in the sample; 70% to 90% occur only once, and approximately 0.011% lies in the top ten. This same sample was also taken into another study, of human thymus T cells.

The sample taken for sequencing was thymocytes. These TCRs come from a boy in the first two years of life with a congenital heart defect.

This chain uses TRBV5-6 with TRBJ2-7; D is perhaps TRBD2 (5 bases). Trimming shortened V by 3 bases and J by 3 bases, and 7 bases separated the two germline ends. The germline gives CDR1 SGHDT, CDR2 YYEEEE. This CDR3 region has 12 residues. CDR3 coding DNA: TGTGCCAGCAGCTCCCGGGGCTACGAGCAGTACTTC. Amino acid sequence: CASSSRGYEQYF. The full variable domain, rest sourced from reference TRBV5-6 and TRBJ2-7, is DAGVTQSPTHLIKTRGQQVTLRCSPKSGHDTVSWYQQALGQGPQFIFQYYEEEERQRGNFPDRFSGHQFPNYSSELNVNALLLGDSALYLCASSSRGYEQYFGPGTRLTVT.

V usage is TRBV12-5 and J usage is TRBJ2-1; D gene uncertain. V lost 3 bases, J lost 8 bases, and 11 bases lay in between. This CDR3 has 13 residues. Germline V gene data show CDR1 as LGHNT and CDR2 as FRNRAP. The CDR3 here is CASGLDSFDEQFF. CDR3 in DNA: TGTGCTAGTGGTTTAGATAGCTTCGATGAGCAGTTCTTC. The complete variable domain, with remaining parts taken from reference TRBV12-5 and TRBJ2-1, reads DARVTQTPRHKVTEMGQEVTMRCQPILGHNTVFWYRQTMMQGLELLAYFRNRAPLDDSGMPKDRFSAEMPDATLATLKIQPSEPRDSAVYFCASGLDSFDEQFFGPGTRLTVL.

There are a few counts of this clone. The chain is built from TRBV19 and TRBJ2-7, with a weak D call TRBD1 (6 bases). CDR1 and CDR2 from the germline V gene are LNHDA and SQIVND (reference sequence). Between the trimmed V and J ends, which lost 4 bases and 2 bases, there was a span of 15 bases. The CDR3 sequence is 15 residues long. The CDR3 DNA is TGTGCCAGTAGTACTCGGACAGCACCCACCTACGAGCAGTACTTC. This sequence encodes CASSTRTAPTYEQYF.

The V and J genes are TRBV28 and TRBJ1-1, with D unclear. The germline CDR1 and CDR2 sequences are MDHEN and SYDVKM. Trimming cost V 5 bases and J 1 base, with 5 bases left between them. The CDR3 has 12 residues. The CDR3 protein is CASSTRNTEAFF. The CDR3 bases are TGTGCCAGCAGTACTAGGAACACTGAAGCTTTCTTT.

The V and J genes are TRBV28 and TRBJ2-1; D gene unclear. The CDR3 has 13 residues. Per germline, CDR1 MDHEN and CDR2 SYDVKM. The V end was cut by 3 bases, the J end by 6 bases, with 9 bases between. The CDR3 reads CASSFQDGNEQFF. In DNA, the CDR3 is TGTGCCAGCAGTTTCCAGGATGGCAATGAGCAGTTCTTC.

V is TRBV15 and J is TRBJ2-3; D is undetermined. The ends were cut back, 0 bases at V and 6 bases at J, with 19 bases in the middle. CDR3 length: 17 amino acids. The germline V gene encodes CDR1 LNHNV and CDR2 YYDKDF (reference sequence). The CDR3 nucleotides read TGTGCCACCAGCAGAGATCCAGGTCCCCGACCCAGGGATACGCAGTATTTT. As protein: CATSRDPGPRPRDTQYF.

J is TRBJ2-7 and V is TRBV5-1; 10 positions agree with TRBD1. Germline assignment: CDR1 SGHRS and CDR2 YFSETQ. The J segment lost 3 bases and the V segment lost 7 bases, leaving 10 bases of the junction unmatched. This CDR3 is 15 amino acids long. DNA for the CDR3: TGCGCCAGCGGCCGGGACAGGGGAAGGATCTACGAGCAGTACTTC. This encodes CASGRDRGRIYEQYF.

This chain joins TRBV6-5 and TRBJ2-1, with TRBD2 identical over 7 bases. Per the germline V gene, CDR1 is MNHEY and CDR2 is SVGAGI. After removal of 7 bases from V and 6 bases from J, the junction contained 6 bases not matched to a gene. The CDR3 length is 13 residues. CDR3 residues: CASTESGINEQFF. CDR3 sequence (DNA): TGTGCCAGCACCGAGAGCGGGATCAATGAGCAGTTCTTC.

This sequence joins TRBV4-3 and TRBJ2-1; 7 bases line up with TRBD2. J was trimmed by 5 bases and V by 0 bases; bases with no gene match: 7. This CDR3 spans 16 amino acids. Germline lookup yields CDR1 LGHNA and CDR2 YSLEER. This CDR3 reads CASSQDRREWNNEQFF. CDR3 sequence (DNA): TGCGCCAGCAGCCAAGACAGGCGGGAGTGGAACAATGAGCAGTTCTTC.

The genes are TRBV6-4 and TRBJ2-3; TRBD2 matches 9 bases. V trimming: 6 bases; J trimming: 0 bases; junction bases outside the gene matches: 10. The CDR3 sequence is 17 residues long. CDR1 is MRHNA and CDR2 is SNTAGT in the germline V gene. Here the CDR3 DNA reads TGTGCCAGCAGGAACGGTAGCGGGAGTCTTAGCACAGATACGCAGTATTTT. Amino acids: CASRNGSGSLSTDTQYF.

The chain recombines TRBV4-1 with TRBJ2-7; 9 bases fit TRBD1. Germline CDR1 MGHRA, CDR2 YSYEKL. This CDR3 has 20 residues. The J segment lost 0 bases and the V segment lost 2 bases, leaving 17 bases of the junction unmatched. This CDR3 reads CASSQLGSGQGLNGSYEQYF. In DNA, the CDR3 is TGCGCCAGCAGCCAACTTGGATCGGGACAGGGCCTCAACGGCTCCTACGAGCAGTACTTC.

This chain links TRBV2 with TRBJ2-1; 9 nucleotides line up with TRBD2. The CDR3 extends over 17 amino acids. The ends lost 3 bases at V and 4 bases at J; junction bases unmatched: 10. Germline V gives CDR1 SNHLY, CDR2 FYNNEI. In DNA, the CDR3 is TGTGCCAGCAGTGATATTTCTCCTAGCGGGGAGTACAATGAGCAGTTCTTC. This codes for CASSDISPSGEYNEQFF.

The rearrangement uses TRBV11-2 and TRBJ2-4, with 8 nucleotides matching TRBD1. CDR3 size: 14 residues. Germline CDR1 SGHAT, CDR2 FQNNGV. V gave up 5 bases and J gave up 4 bases; unmatched junction bases: 4. The CDR3 region has the DNA TGTGCCAGCAGCCACCGGGACAGGAAAAACATTCAGTACTTC. Translated: CASSHRDRKNIQYF.

This clone occurred once. This rearrangement joins TRBV7-9 to TRBJ2-1; D gene ambiguous. Germline loops: CDR1 SEHNR, CDR2 FQNEAQ (reference sequence). The CDR3 totals 14 residues. Trimming removed 2 bases at V and 8 bases at J, with 13 bases between. For the CDR3, the DNA is TGTGCCAGCAGCTTACACCTTAAGCCCTATGAGCAGTTCTTC. Amino acids: CASSLHLKPYEQFF.

The rearrangement links TRBV29-1 to TRBJ2-1; 8 positions agree with TRBD1. The CDR3 has 14 amino acids. Unmatched junction bases numbered 14, after V lost 8 bases and J lost 8 bases. Germline V gives CDR1 SQVTM, CDR2 ANQGSEA. The DNA of the CDR3 is TGCAGCACGTGGCTGGACAGGGAATTCGATGAGCAGTTCTTC. Translating it yields CSTWLDREFDEQFF.

The CDR3 region has the DNA TGTGCCACCAGCAGAGATGTTTGGAGGGAGGGCCTTGACAATGAGCAGTTCTTC. Its protein product is CATSRDVWREGLDNEQFF. V and J are TRBV15 and TRBJ2-1; TRBD2 matches at 7 bases. Germline V gene sequence: CDR1 LNHNV, CDR2 YYDKDF (reference sequence). The CDR3 totals 18 residues. The V gene end was trimmed by 0 bases and the J gene end by 5 bases; junction bases not matched to a gene: 13.

The V gene is TRBV7-9, the J gene TRBJ1-3, with 8 nucleotides matching TRBD1. The CDR3 length is 15 residues. The J segment lost 2 bases and the V segment lost 8 bases, leaving 8 bases of the junction unmatched. The germline CDR1 and CDR2 sequences are SEHNR and FQNEAQ (reference sequence). CDR3 region: CASGPWTGTGNTIYF. CDR3 DNA sequence: TGTGCCAGCGGACCGTGGACAGGGACTGGAAACACCATATATTTT.

V and J are TRBV27 and TRBJ1-4; 7 positions match TRBD1. Germline V lookup: CDR1 MNHEY, CDR2 SMNVEV (reference sequence). The CDR3 covers 14 residues. V lost 6 bases, J lost 6 bases, and 7 bases stayed unmatched. The CDR3 loop is CASRLQGLDEKLFF. The DNA for the CDR3 is TGTGCCAGCAGGTTACAGGGGCTTGATGAAAAACTGTTTTTT.

This chain links TRBV4-2 with TRBJ2-2; D may be TRBD2 (5 bases). The CDR3 sequence is 17 residues long. Between the trimmed V and J ends, which lost 1 base and 0 bases, there was a span of 12 bases. Germline CDR1 is LGHNA and CDR2 is YNFKEQ. CDR3 region: CASSQGWRAANTGELFF. CDR3 nucleotides: TGTGCCAGCAGCCAAGGATGGAGAGCGGCGAACACCGGGGAGCTGTTTTTT.